Sequencing of this T cell receptor beta chain was carried out in a study of T cells in women clearing cervical HPV infection. Clones were sequenced by immunoSEQ multiplex PCR, and TCRdb holds only the in-frame ones, with some missing. The listing contains fewer than 35,000 clones. In the case of this clone: From the germline J gene comes the end of the CDR3, since the read stops 3 residues before it.

Germline V lookup: CDR1 SGHTA, CDR2 FQGNSA. The CDR3 extends over 14 amino acids. Trimming took 4 bases from V and 2 from J, leaving 12 bases between them. Sequencing was done on a sample of blood buffy coat. The receptor comes from a woman between 18 and 69 years old with a cervical HPV16 infection that either progressed to CIN3+ or cleared (not recorded which). This chain uses TRBV7-2 with TRBJ2-7, with D maybe TRBD2 (7 bases). Partial CDR3 DNA: TGTGCCAGCAGCTCCGGCGGGGGCACCTACGAG. The encoded protein is CASSSGGGTYE. From start to end, the CDR3 is CASSSGGGTYEQYF.